This T cell receptor beta chain was observed in a study of blood T cell repertoires in COVID-19. As handled by the study authors: Estimation of nucleated cell counts was performed using reference gene primer amplification. Libraries were prepared by immunoSEQ multiplex PCR; TCRdb keeps only in-frame clonotypes and omits some of them. The DNA gave D and trimming, while V, J and clone size come from that table. Among about 170,000 clones, about 85% were seen once, and the ten largest hold 1% to 1.5%. With respect to this clone: This sample includes further DNA sequences coding for the same CDR3.

Germline-derived CDR1 and CDR2 are MNHEY and SVGAGI. The CDR3 length is 14 residues. The ends were cut back, 5 bases at V and 0 bases at J, with 10 bases in the middle. The clonotype comes from a man between 60 and 75 years old who had recovered from COVID-19. Input material: peripheral blood. The chain has TRBV6-5 and TRBJ1-1; a possible D gene is TRBD1 (5 bases). The CDR3 reads CASSNPGLNTEAFF. The CDR3 DNA reads TGTGCCAGCAGTAATCCAGGGTTGAACACTGAAGCTTTCTTT.